The rows below give T cell receptor beta chains drawn from one sample of a study of cytomegalovirus exposure and HLA in healthy donors. Some clones are missing from TCRdb's copy, which holds only in-frame ones; the method was immunoSEQ multiplex PCR. Here the sample spans 95,000 to 150,000 clones, around 69% being singletons. The specimen was PBMCs. Every receptor here comes from a middle-aged woman in good health and CMV-seropositive. CDR3s include the opening cysteine and the closing phenylalanine or tryptophan. The order of the fields is CDR3 protein, CDR3 DNA, J gene, D gene, clone size, V gene. The D gene is left open where the match is weak. Part of the rows lack a size; the others show once, few, many or a class for expanded clones.

CASSREASTKNIQYF	TGTGCCAGCAGCCGCGAGGCGTCGACCAAAAACATTCAGTACTTC	TRBJ2-4	.	.	TRBV5-5
CAWSISGGASNEQFF	TGTGCCTGGAGTATTAGCGGGGGGGCCTCCAATGAGCAGTTCTTC	TRBJ2-1	TRBD2	.	TRBV30
CASSARGQAYEQYF	TGTGCCAGTAGTGCCCGGGGACAGGCGTACGAGCAGTACTTC	TRBJ2-7	TRBD1	.	TRBV19
CASSLRYTEAFF	TGTGCCAGCAGCTTGCGGTACACTGAAGCTTTCTTT	TRBJ1-1	.	.	TRBV5-6
CASSFTGANVLTF	TGTGCCAGCAGTTTTACTGGGGCCAACGTCCTGACTTTC	TRBJ2-6	.	.	TRBV27
CASSLNAGDAYEQYF	TGCGCCAGCAGCTTAAATGCAGGCGATGCCTACGAGCAGTACTTC	TRBJ2-7	.	few	TRBV5-1
CASRPPQGSNEQFF	TGTGCCAGTAGACCACCACAGGGAAGCAATGAGCAGTTCTTC	TRBJ2-1	.	.	TRBV19
CASSPRLADTQYF	TGTGCCAGCAGCCCCCGGCTAGCAGATACGCAGTATTTT	TRBJ2-3	.	few	TRBV5-8
CASSQGHSSYEQYF	TGTGCCAGCAGCCAGGGACATTCTTCCTACGAGCAGTACTTC	TRBJ2-7	.	few	TRBV11-2
CASSHLDRVRGETQYF	TGTGCCAGCAGCCACCTTGACAGGGTGCGCGGGGAGACCCAGTACTTC	TRBJ2-5	TRBD1	.	TRBV14
CASSRTGGETEAFF	TGTGCCAGTAGTAGGACAGGGGGCGAGACTGAAGCTTTCTTT	TRBJ1-1	TRBD1	.	TRBV19
CASSPQGAPQRTEAFF	TGTGCCAGCAGCCCCCAGGGGGCGCCCCAGAGGACTGAAGCTTTCTTT	TRBJ1-1	TRBD1	.	TRBV11-3
CASSGGQTDGYTF	TGTGCCAGCAGCGGGGGGCAGACGGATGGCTACACCTTC	TRBJ1-2	.	many	TRBV6-4
CASSLMLDYGYTF	TGTGCCAGCAGCTTGATGTTAGATTATGGCTACACCTTC	TRBJ1-2	.	.	TRBV5-6
CSAHPTPGQGAVDTEAFF	TGCAGCGCCCACCCTACTCCGGGACAGGGGGCTGTGGACACTGAAGCTTTCTTT	TRBJ1-1	TRBD1	few	TRBV29-1
CASIQGMGYNEQFF	TGTGCCAGCATCCAGGGCATGGGGTACAATGAGCAGTTCTTC	TRBJ2-1	.	.	TRBV2
CSSSLTEYEQYF	TGTTCCAGCAGCTTAACAGAGTACGAGCAGTACTTC	TRBJ2-7	.	.	TRBV7-9
CASSLDGHILTDTQYF	TGTGCCAGCAGCTTGGACGGACACATACTCACAGATACGCAGTATTTT	TRBJ2-3	.	.	TRBV5-6
CASSPQREGRYEQYF	TGCGCCAGCAGTCCGCAGCGGGAGGGCCGGTACGAGCAGTACTTC	TRBJ2-7	TRBD2	.	TRBV10-1
CASSPGTGSQETQYF	TGTGCCAGCAGCCCAGGGACAGGGAGCCAAGAGACCCAGTACTTC	TRBJ2-5	TRBD1	.	TRBV11-3
CASGTPSGGCNEQFF	TGTGCCAGCGGAACCCCTAGCGGGGGGTGCAATGAGCAGTTCTTC	TRBJ2-1	.	.	TRBV21-1
CASKTMGTVLTQYF	TGTGCCAGCAAAACGATGGGGACAGTACTGACCCAGTACTTC	TRBJ2-5	TRBD1	.	TRBV5-6
CASRTLLAGLRHEQFF	TGTGCCAGCAGGACCTTACTAGCGGGGTTAAGGCATGAGCAGTTCTTC	TRBJ2-1	TRBD2	.	TRBV5-6
CAWSVHGGRTAFF	TGTGCCTGGAGTGTACACGGGGGGCGAACGGCTTTCTTT	TRBJ1-1	.	few	TRBV30
CASTPSGRTYEQYF	TGTGCCAGCACCCCCAGCGGGCGTACCTACGAGCAGTACTTC	TRBJ2-7	.	.	TRBV6-1
CASSYQMSNQPQHF	TGTGCCAGCAGTTACCAGATGAGCAATCAGCCCCAGCATTTT	TRBJ1-5	.	.	TRBV28
CASSFLPLTGALNTEAFF	TGTGCCAGCAGTTTCCTCCCCCTGACAGGGGCGTTAAACACTGAAGCTTTCTTT	TRBJ1-1	TRBD1	.	TRBV27
CASSFGLAGVATQYF	TGTGCCAGCAGCTTCGGACTAGCGGGTGTTGCCACCCAGTACTTC	TRBJ2-5	TRBD2	.	TRBV2
CASSLVFSEVSGANVLTF	TGTGCCAGCAGCTTGGTGTTTTCAGAGGTATCTGGGGCCAACGTCCTGACTTTC	TRBJ2-6	.	once	TRBV5-5
CASSRDRKNTEAFF	TGTGCCTCATCCCGGGACAGGAAGAACACTGAAGCTTTCTTT	TRBJ1-1	TRBD1	few	TRBV5-6
CASSTGGPRGYTF	TGTGCCAGTAGTACAGGGGGTCCCCGTGGCTACACCTTC	TRBJ1-2	TRBD1	few	TRBV19
CSVATGGDSPLHF	TGCAGCGTTGCCACAGGGGGGGATTCACCCCTCCACTTT	TRBJ1-6	TRBD1	.	TRBV29-1
CASSGHRGRDLGQPQHF	TGTGCCAGCAGTGGCCACAGGGGGAGGGATCTGGGTCAGCCCCAGCATTTT	TRBJ1-5	TRBD1	.	TRBV6-1
CASSQANRGSYNSPLHF	TGTGCCAGCAGCCAGGCCAACAGGGGCTCGTATAATTCACCCCTCCACTTT	TRBJ1-6	TRBD1	few	TRBV4-2
CASSLLGGNTDTQYF	TGCGCCAGCAGCTTGTTGGGGGGGAACACAGATACGCAGTATTTT	TRBJ2-3	TRBD2	.	TRBV5-1
CASRPGTGNYEQYF	TGTGCCAGCAGGCCCGGGACAGGAAACTACGAGCAGTACTTC	TRBJ2-7	TRBD1	few	TRBV6-5
CASSLMVAGGYNEQFF	TGTGCCAGCAGTTTAATGGTAGCGGGAGGGTACAATGAGCAGTTCTTC	TRBJ2-1	TRBD2	.	TRBV27
CASSTVSDEQYF	TGTGCCAGCAGTACGGTGAGCGACGAGCAGTACTTC	TRBJ2-7	.	few	TRBV6-6
CASTREAAETQYF	TGTGCCAGCACCCGCGAGGCTGCGGAGACCCAGTACTTC	TRBJ2-5	.	.	TRBV7-9
CASSQVDRGNTEAFF	TGCGCCAGCAGCCAAGTGGACAGGGGAAACACTGAAGCTTTCTTT	TRBJ1-1	TRBD1	few	TRBV4-1
CASSFSQGGNEQFF	TGTGCTAGCAGCTTCTCTCAGGGCGGCAATGAGCAGTTCTTC	TRBJ2-1	.	.	TRBV7-7
CTSSQDPPGLAGGSSYNEQFF	TGCACCAGCAGCCAAGATCCCCCGGGACTAGCGGGGGGGAGCTCCTACAATGAGCAGTTCTTC	TRBJ2-1	.	.	TRBV1
CASSPSLGVNTEAFF	TGTGCCAGCAGCCCATCCCTCGGGGTGAACACTGAAGCTTTCTTT	TRBJ1-1	.	.	TRBV7-9
CASSPPTGVDYGYTF	TGTGCCAGCAGCCCCCCGACAGGGGTCGACTATGGCTACACCTTC	TRBJ1-2	TRBD1	few	TRBV7-9
CASSQDQGLGYTF	TGCGCCAGCAGCCAAGACCAGGGTCTCGGCTACACCTTC	TRBJ1-2	.	.	TRBV4-1
CASSVDWGLAANEQFF	TGTGCCAGCAGCGTAGATTGGGGACTAGCGGCAAATGAGCAGTTCTTC	TRBJ2-1	TRBD2	.	TRBV9
CASSQGDSGGNTIYF	TGTGCCAGCAGCCAGGGGGACTCTGGAGGAAACACCATATATTTT	TRBJ1-3	TRBD1	.	TRBV9
CAGTPQGVTTEAFF	TGTGCCGGGACCCCCCAGGGGGTGACCACTGAAGCTTTCTTT	TRBJ1-1	TRBD1	.	TRBV30
CASSRNRGGGGYTF	TGTGCCAGCAGCAGAAACAGGGGCGGTGGTGGCTACACCTTC	TRBJ1-2	TRBD1	.	TRBV7-6
CASSRNRDRSSYEQYF	TGTGCCAGCAGCAGAAACCGGGACAGGAGCTCCTACGAGCAGTACTTC	TRBJ2-7	TRBD1	once	TRBV7-8